The clone carrying this TCR beta chain was found a few times. The antigen is unknown. The data originate from a study of vaccination and CD4 T cells after COVID-19. Study in general: Median time from second vaccine dose to sampling was approximately 69 days (14 to 241). Overlapping SARS-CoV-2, HCoV-NL63, HCoV-OC43 and HCoV-229E spike peptides stimulated the cells. Overall study results and limits: Among those convalescent, a median approximately 83% of reactive clones emerged solely post-vaccination.

The treatment is: roughly 11-day PBMC culture with coronavirus spike peptide pools or control peptides (ViraFEST assay). With the Oncomine TCR Beta short-read assay, DNA from cultured CD4+ T cells was sequenced. Researchers extracted genomic DNA from CD4+ T cells that had been cultured. TCRdb recomputed calls from the PCR reads with MiXCR, one row per CDR3 protein. The data contain under 20,000 distinct CDR3 sequences, approximately 40% of them singletons. This specimen was CD4+ T cells from blood, cultured in vitro, taken after SARS-CoV-2 vaccination. The receptor was derived from a human donor who had recovered from COVID-19.

The chain's CDR3 is CASRNSPTREAFF. The DNA for the CDR3 is TGTGCCAGCAGAAACAGCCCCACTAGGGAAGCTTTCTTT. The chain combines TRBV12-3 or TRBV12-4 with TRBJ1-1; no clear D. This CDR3 is built from 13 residues. V shed 6 bases and J shed 8 bases, with 16 bases lying between them.